This T cell receptor beta chain comes out of a study of cytomegalovirus exposure and HLA in healthy donors. Across the whole study: Earlier sequencing of 150 million to 200 million T cells yielded approximately 100 million unique TCR beta sequences. Ancestry clustering placed around 80% of 300 to 400 genotyped donors in the Caucasian-associated cluster. Points from the study as a whole: Published work reported that the classifier diagnosed cytomegalovirus status with high specificity and sensitivity. There were some public TCRs occurring in many donors, but most TCR sequences were rare.

As for this clone: The antigen remains unidentified.

60 Vbeta and 13 Jbeta primers were used in PCR. Assay used: immunoSEQ multiplex PCR; TCRdb lists only in-frame clones, some missing. Of 130,000 or so clones in the sample, 60% to 80% were seen once. The V segment lost 3 bases and the J segment 6 bases; nucleotides outside the gene matches: 11. CDR3 length: 16 amino acids. The germline gives CDR1 LNHNV, CDR2 YYDKDF (reference sequence). Sequencing was carried out using PBMCs. The chain carries TRBV15 and TRBJ2-3; 8 bases fit TRBD2. This TCR was sampled from a middle-aged man in good health and CMV-seronegative. The CDR3 coding sequence is TGTGCCACCAGCAGCCCGGGGGGGACTAATCGGGATACGCAGTATTTT. Translated: CATSSPGGTNRDTQYF.